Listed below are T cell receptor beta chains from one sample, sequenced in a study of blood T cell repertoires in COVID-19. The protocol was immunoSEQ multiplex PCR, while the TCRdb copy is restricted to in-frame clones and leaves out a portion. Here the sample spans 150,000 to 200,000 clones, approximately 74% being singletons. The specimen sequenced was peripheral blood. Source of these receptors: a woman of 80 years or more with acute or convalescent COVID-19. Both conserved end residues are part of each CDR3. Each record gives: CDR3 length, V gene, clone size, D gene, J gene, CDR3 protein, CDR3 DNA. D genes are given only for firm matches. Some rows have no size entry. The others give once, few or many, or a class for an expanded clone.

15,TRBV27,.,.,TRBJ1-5,CASSSLSGSSQPQHF,TGTGCCAGCAGTTCCTTATCGGGATCTAGTCAGCCCCAGCATTTT
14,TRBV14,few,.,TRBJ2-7,CASSQYSGTYEQYF,TGTGCCAGCAGCCAATATAGCGGAACCTACGAGCAGTACTTC
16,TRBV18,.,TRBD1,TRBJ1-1,CASSRETGFPNTEAFF,TGTGCCAGCTCACGGGAGACAGGGTTCCCGAACACTGAAGCTTTCTTT
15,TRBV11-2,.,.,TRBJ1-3,CASSFQKGAGNTIYF,TGTGCCAGCAGCTTCCAAAAGGGGGCTGGAAACACCATATATTTT
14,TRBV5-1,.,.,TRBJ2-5,CASSSPRDSETQYF,TGCGCCAGCAGCTCCCCGCGGGATAGTGAGACCCAGTACTTC
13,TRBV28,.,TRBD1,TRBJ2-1,CASSWGQYNEQFF,TGTGCCAGCAGTTGGGGACAGTACAATGAGCAGTTCTTC
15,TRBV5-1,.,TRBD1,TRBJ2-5,CASSLPTGFQETQYF,TGCGCCAGCAGCTTGCCGACAGGGTTTCAAGAGACCCAGTACTTC
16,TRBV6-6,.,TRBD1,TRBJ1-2,CASRPSGTGGYYGYTF,TGTGCCAGCAGACCCAGTGGGACAGGGGGTTACTATGGCTACACCTTC
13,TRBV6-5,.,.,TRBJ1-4,CASRFVGGEKLFF,TGTGCCAGCAGATTTGTGGGGGGGGAAAAACTGTTTTTT
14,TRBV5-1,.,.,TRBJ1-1,CASSVQGEDTEAFF,TGCGCCAGCAGCGTACAGGGTGAGGACACTGAAGCTTTCTTT
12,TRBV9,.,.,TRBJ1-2,CASSRGGDGYTF,TGTGCCAGCAGCCGAGGGGGGGACGGCTACACCTTC
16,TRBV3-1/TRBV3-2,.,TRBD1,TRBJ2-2,CASSPWTGANTGELFF,TGTGCCAGCAGCCCTTGGACAGGTGCGAACACCGGGGAGCTGTTTTTT
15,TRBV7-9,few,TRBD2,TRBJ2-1,CASTPRGSSYNEQFF,TGTGCCAGCACCCCGCGGGGGAGCTCCTACAATGAGCAGTTCTTC
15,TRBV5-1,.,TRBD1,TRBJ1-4,CASSLEAGGNEKLFF,TGCGCCAGCAGCCTTGAGGCAGGGGGCAATGAAAAACTGTTTTTT
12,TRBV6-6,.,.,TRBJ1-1,CASSYMNTEAFF,TGTGCCAGCAGCTATATGAACACTGAAGCTTTCTTT
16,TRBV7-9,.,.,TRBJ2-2,CASSPRAGLHTGELFF,TGTGCCAGCAGCCCCCGGGCAGGGCTCCACACCGGGGAGCTGTTTTTT
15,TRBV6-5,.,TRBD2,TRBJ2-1,CASSYPGTSNNEQFF,TGTGCCAGCAGTTATCCCGGGACTAGCAACAATGAGCAGTTCTTC
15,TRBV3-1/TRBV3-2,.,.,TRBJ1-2,CASSQDSSGVGSYTF,TGTGCCAGCAGCCAAGACTCGTCGGGGGTTGGTAGCTACACCTTC
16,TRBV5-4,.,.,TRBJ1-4,CASSLGAGREDEKLFF,TGTGCCAGCAGCTTGGGGGCCGGCAGGGAAGATGAAAAACTGTTTTTT
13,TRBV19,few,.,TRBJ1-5,CASSIPGIQPQHF,TGTGCCAGTAGTATTCCAGGGATACAGCCCCAGCATTTT